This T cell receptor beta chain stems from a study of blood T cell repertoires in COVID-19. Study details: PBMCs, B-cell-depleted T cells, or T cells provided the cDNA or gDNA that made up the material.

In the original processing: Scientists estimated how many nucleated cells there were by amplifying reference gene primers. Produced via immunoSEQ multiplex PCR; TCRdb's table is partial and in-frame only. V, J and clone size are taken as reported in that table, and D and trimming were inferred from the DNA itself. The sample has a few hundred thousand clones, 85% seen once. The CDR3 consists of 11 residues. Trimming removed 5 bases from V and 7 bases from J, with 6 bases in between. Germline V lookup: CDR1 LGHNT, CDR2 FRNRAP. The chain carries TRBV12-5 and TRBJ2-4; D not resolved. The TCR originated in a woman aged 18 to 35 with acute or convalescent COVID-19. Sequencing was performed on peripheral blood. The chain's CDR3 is CASGLTNIQYF. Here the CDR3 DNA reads TGTGCTAGTGGTCTAACCAACATTCAGTACTTC.